This TCR beta chain was recovered during a study of cytotoxic CD8 clonotypes in ibrutinib-treated CLL. Germline values: CDR1 ENHRY, CDR2 SYGVKD. The length of the CDR3 is 12 residues. V lost 8 bases and J lost 2, with 7 bases in between. Produced via immunoSEQ multiplex PCR; TCRdb's table is partial and in-frame only. Seen here are some 150,000 clones, more than 75% observed once, and the top ten hold about 5%. The receptor was isolated from a human donor with chronic lymphocytic leukemia. The chain uses TRBV10-3 and TRBJ1-3, with D unclear. This material consisted of PBMCs, taken after 24 months of ibrutinib treatment. Here the CDR3 DNA reads TGTGCCATCGGTAGTGCTGGAAACACCATATATTTT. This gives the protein CAIGSAGNTIYF.